These 23 T cell receptor beta chains share one sample of origin, sequenced in a study of OX40 agonist ivuxolimab in advanced cancers. Measured with immunoSEQ multiplex PCR; TCRdb has only the in-frame clones, and not every one. The data show over 75,000 clones, around nine tenths seen once. Sequenced material: CD4+ or CD8+ T cells sorted from blood, taken in a trial of the OX40 agonist ivuxolimab. The receptors were gathered from an adult with an advanced solid tumor such as melanoma, head and neck, liver or kidney cancer.

The rearrangement uses TRBV7-6 and TRBJ1-1; D possibly corresponds to TRBD1 (5 bases). The CDR3 covers 13 residues. Deletions cut 4 bases from V and 11 bases from J, with 17 bases between. CDR1 is SGHVS, CDR2 FNYEAQ, per germline. The CDR3 loop reads CASSSPGGLGAFF. CDR3 sequence (DNA): TGTGCCAGCAGCTCCCCCGGGGGACTTGGTGCTTTCTTT.

This chain connects TRBV5-1 to TRBJ2-1, with 7 nucleotides matching TRBD2. From germline, CDR1 is SGHRS and CDR2 YFSETQ. The CDR3 covers 15 residues. Germline trimming cut 7 bases from V and 9 bases from J; bases unmatched to any gene: 16. The CDR3 is CASGKGREGTGEQFF. The CDR3 region has the DNA TGCGCCAGCGGAAAAGGCAGGGAGGGCACAGGTGAGCAGTTCTTC.

This clone occurred once. The chain joins TRBV19 to TRBJ1-1; D unclear. Germline values: CDR1 LNHDA, CDR2 SQIVND (reference sequence). The CDR3 loop spans 11 amino acids. V gave up 5 bases and J gave up 7 bases, with 8 bases separating them. The CDR3 bases are TGTGCCAGTAGTCAATGGATTGAAGCTTTCTTT. The encoded protein is CASSQWIEAFF.

V usage is TRBV19 and J usage is TRBJ2-7; 10 nucleotides line up with TRBD2. Trimming at V came to 5 bases and at J to 0 bases, leaving 7 bases not matched to a gene. The germline V gene has CDR1 LNHDA and CDR2 SQIVND (reference sequence). The CDR3 totals 16 residues. This CDR3 reads CASSPARTSGSYEQYF. The CDR3 DNA reads TGTGCCAGTAGTCCCGCCCGGACTAGCGGCTCCTACGAGCAGTACTTC.

The rearrangement joins TRBV6-5 to TRBJ2-7; 9 nucleotides align to TRBD1. Germline V lookup: CDR1 MNHEY, CDR2 SVGAGI. Trimming at V came to 5 bases and at J to 0 bases, leaving 8 bases not matched to a gene. The CDR3 is 16 residues long. The CDR3 loop is CASSNYGTGNSYEQYF. Here the CDR3 DNA reads TGTGCCAGCAGTAACTATGGGACAGGGAACTCCTACGAGCAGTACTTC.

This chain connects TRBV6-5 to TRBJ2-1; D is perhaps TRBD2 (5 bases). Deletions cut 0 bases from V and 0 bases from J, with 9 bases between. From germline, CDR1 is MNHEY and CDR2 SVGAGI. The CDR3 has 16 amino acids. CDR3 loop: CASSYSVGSSYNEQFF. The CDR3 nucleotides read TGTGCCAGCAGTTACTCGGTTGGGAGCTCCTACAATGAGCAGTTCTTC.

The genes are TRBV30 and TRBJ1-2, with TRBD1 as a possible D gene (6 bases). V gave up 4 bases and J gave up 8 bases, with 20 bases separating them. Germline assignment: CDR1 GTSNPN and CDR2 SVGIG (reference sequence). CDR3 length: 14 residues. The CDR3 coding sequence is TGTGCCTGGACCACCTTACAGGGCGCGGGGGGCTACACCTTC. Residues: CAWTTLQGAGGYTF.

The chain carries TRBV6-1 and TRBJ2-7, with TRBD2 identical over 7 bases. There are 13 residues in the CDR3. The V and J ends lost 5 bases and 4 bases, in that order; junction bases with no gene match: 5. The germline CDR1 and CDR2 sequences are MNHNS and SASEGT. CDR3 residues: CASSNSGGYEQYF. The CDR3 nucleotides read TGTGCCAGCAGTAACTCCGGGGGGTACGAGCAGTACTTC.

In its sample, this clone was seen a few times. The V and J genes are TRBV28 and TRBJ1-3, with D possibly being TRBD1 (5 bases). V was cut by 7 bases and J by 2 bases, with 9 bases left in between. The CDR3 runs to 13 residues. CDR1 is MDHEN, CDR2 SYDVKM, per germline. The CDR3 DNA follows: TGTGCCAGCACCCTCAGGGCTGGAAACACCATATATTTT. This codes for CASTLRAGNTIYF. The full variable domain, completed using reference TRBV28 and TRBJ1-3, is DVKVTQSSRYLVKRTGEKVFLECVQDMDHENMFWYRQDPGLGLRLIYFSYDVKMKEKGDIPEGYSVSREKKERFSLILESASTNQTSMYLCASTLRAGNTIYFGEGSWLTVV.

The chain uses TRBV5-4 and TRBJ1-4; D not certain. The CDR3 extends over 14 amino acids. V shed 0 bases and J shed 7 bases, with 10 bases lying between them. In germline, CDR1 is SGHNT, CDR2 YYREEE (reference sequence). The CDR3 reads CASSLGPRGEKLFF. CDR3 nucleotides: TGTGCCAGCAGCTTGGGGCCCCGGGGTGAAAAACTGTTTTTT.

J is TRBJ2-6 and V is TRBV7-9; D gene uncertain. Trimming shortened V by 5 bases and J by 0 bases, and 8 bases separated the two germline ends. Germline assignment: CDR1 SEHNR and CDR2 FQNEAQ (reference sequence). The CDR3 length is 15 residues. The CDR3 sequence: CASSAVGSGANVLTF. The CDR3 DNA follows: TGTGCCAGCAGCGCCGTAGGCTCTGGGGCCAACGTCCTGACTTTC.

V is TRBV19 and J is TRBJ2-3; D may match TRBD1 or TRBD2 (5 bases each). Germline V gene data show CDR1 as LNHDA and CDR2 as SQIVND (reference sequence). This CDR3 spans 14 amino acids. Trimming left V 9 bases short and J 0 bases short, with 13 bases between. The CDR3 DNA reads as TGTGCCAGCCATAGGGGACGGAGCACAGATACGCAGTATTTT. Translating it yields CASHRGRSTDTQYF.

J is TRBJ1-1 and V is TRBV5-1; 7 nucleotides align to TRBD1. The CDR3 extends over 15 amino acids. J gave up 5 bases and V 4 bases, and 11 bases lay outside the gene matches. Germline CDR1 is SGHRS and CDR2 is YFSETQ. The CDR3 nucleotides are TGCGCCAGCAGCGCCTCCAGGGGGTTGCGGACTGAAGCTTTCTTT. Amino acids: CASSASRGLRTEAFF.

The genes are TRBV6-6 and TRBJ1-1, with no clear D. V shed 7 bases and J shed 0 bases, with 12 bases lying between them. This CDR3 is 14 amino acids long. Germline-derived CDR1 and CDR2 are MNHNY and SVGAGI (reference sequence). The CDR3 loop is CASNSEGVNTEAFF. The DNA of the CDR3 is TGTGCCAGCAACTCGGAGGGTGTGAACACTGAAGCTTTCTTT.

The rearrangement uses TRBV7-9 and TRBJ1-1; possibly TRBD1 for D (6 bases). V gave up 8 bases and J gave up 5 bases, with 15 bases separating them. The germline CDR1 and CDR2 sequences are SEHNR and FQNEAQ (reference sequence). This CDR3 has 13 residues. The CDR3 sequence: CASSLGAETEAFF. The CDR3 DNA reads as TGTGCCAGCTCATTGGGGGCAGAGACTGAAGCTTTCTTT. The entire variable domain, with the rest obtained from reference TRBV7-9 and TRBJ1-1, is as follows: DTGVSQNPRHKITKRGQNVTFRCDPISEHNRLYWYRQTLGQGPEFLTYFQNEAQLEKSRLLSDRFSAERPKGSFSTLEIQRTEQGDSAMYLCASSLGAETEAFFGQGTRLTVV.

This clone showed up just once. This chain connects TRBV5-1 to TRBJ2-2; weak D call: TRBD2 (7 bases). The CDR3 is 15 residues long. CDR1 and CDR2 from the germline V gene are SGHRS and YFSETQ. Trimming left V 2 bases short and J 0 bases short, with 8 bases between. Here the CDR3 DNA reads TGCGCCAGCAGCTTAGGGGGGGCGAACACCGGGGAGCTGTTTTTT. Amino acids: CASSLGGANTGELFF.

The V gene is TRBV6-6, the J gene TRBJ1-2, with D perhaps matching TRBD1 (6 bases). With 4 bases removed from V and 2 bases from J, the gap between germline ends came to 14 bases. The V gene's germline CDR1 is MNHNY and CDR2 SVGAGI (reference sequence). The CDR3 length is 15 residues. CDR3 in DNA: TGTGCCAGCAGTTCCTATAACACAGGGAACTATGGCTACACCTTC. Amino acid sequence: CASSSYNTGNYGYTF.

The rearrangement joins TRBV28 to TRBJ1-1; TRBD1 aligns across 11 bases. Germline V lookup: CDR1 MDHEN, CDR2 SYDVKM. With 9 bases clipped from V and 4 bases from J, the junction kept 10 bases outside the gene matches. The CDR3 is 15 residues long. The CDR3 spells CASRNSGTGGTEAFF. In DNA form, the CDR3 reads TGTGCCAGTAGAAATTCCGGGACAGGGGGCACTGAAGCTTTCTTT.

The rearrangement joins TRBV27 to TRBJ2-7, with TRBD2 as a possible D gene (5 bases). V lost 10 bases, J lost 3 bases, and 16 bases lay in between. The CDR3 totals 13 residues. The germline CDR1 and CDR2 sequences are MNHEY and SMNVEV (reference sequence). The CDR3 DNA reads as TGTGCCACCGGGAACGGAGAGGACTACGAGCAGTACTTC. It yields the protein CATGNGEDYEQYF.

This clone was observed once. The chain carries TRBV6-1 and TRBJ1-1; 8 positions match TRBD1. There are 14 residues in the CDR3. Germline V lookup: CDR1 MNHNS, CDR2 SASEGT. Germline trimming cut 3 bases from V and 6 bases from J; bases unmatched to any gene: 6. The CDR3 protein is CASSEDRVSPEAFF. The CDR3 region has the DNA TGTGCCAGCAGTGAGGACAGGGTAAGTCCTGAAGCTTTCTTT.

V is TRBV28 and J is TRBJ2-5, with TRBD2 as a possible D gene (6 bases). V was clipped by 6 bases and J by 5 bases, with 22 bases between them. The CDR3 has 16 residues. Germline values: CDR1 MDHEN, CDR2 SYDVKM. CDR3 protein: CASSSPSGTRRETQYF. The CDR3 DNA follows: TGTGCCAGCAGCTCCCCTTCCGGGACTCGTCGGGAGACCCAGTACTTC.

The chain joins TRBV6-1 to TRBJ1-3; D remains ambiguous. In germline, CDR1 is MNHNS, CDR2 SASEGT. V was pared by 7 bases and J by 0 bases, with 7 bases between. The CDR3 extends over 13 amino acids. CDR3 region: CASMEFSGNTIYF. In nucleotides, the CDR3 is TGTGCCAGCATGGAGTTCTCTGGAAACACCATATATTTT.

This clone has a single count. The chain employs TRBV4-1 and TRBJ2-5; no clear D. Trimming removed 0 bases at V and 3 bases at J, with 8 bases between. The V gene's germline CDR1 is MGHRA and CDR2 YSYEKL. The CDR3 length is 14 residues. The CDR3 region is CASSQDGLEETQYF. The CDR3 DNA is TGCGCCAGCAGCCAAGACGGTCTAGAAGAGACCCAGTACTTC.